A selection of T cell receptor beta chains follows, all from one sample in a study of a mutant IDH1 vaccine in newly diagnosed glioma. TCRdb's table, derived via immunoSEQ multiplex PCR, lists solely in-frame clones and lacks some. This sample has under 75,000 clones, with more than 85% found just once. The sample was PBMCs, taken from a glioma patient treated with radiotherapy, temozolomide or both. The source of these receptors is a man aged 50 to 59 with glioma. Both conserved end residues are part of each CDR3. The D gene is left open where the match is weak. Size is stated for part of the rows, as once, few or many counts, or as a class when the clone is expanded.

CDR3aa: CASSGGTDGPNEQFF
CDR3nt: TGTGCCAGCAGCGGCGGGACAGATGGGCCCAATGAGCAGTTCTTC
v_gene: TRBV9
d_gene: -
abundance: -
j_gene: TRBJ2-1

CDR3aa: CASSLDSNTEAFF
CDR3nt: TGTGCCAGCAGTTTGGACAGTAACACTGAAGCTTTCTTT
v_gene: TRBV2
d_gene: -
abundance: few
j_gene: TRBJ1-1

CDR3aa: CASSAGAASSYEQYF
CDR3nt: TGTGCCAGCAGCGCTGGGGCGGCAAGCTCCTACGAGCAGTACTTC
v_gene: TRBV9
d_gene: -
abundance: -
j_gene: TRBJ2-7

CDR3aa: CSVDERSYNEQFF
CDR3nt: TGCAGCGTTGACGAGCGGAGCTACAATGAGCAGTTCTTC
v_gene: TRBV29-1
d_gene: -
abundance: -
j_gene: TRBJ2-1

CDR3aa: CASSYSMDVVGQGAFF
CDR3nt: TGTGCCAGCAGTTACTCGATGGATGTCGTGGGACAGGGCGCTTTCTTT
v_gene: TRBV6-6
d_gene: TRBD1
abundance: -
j_gene: TRBJ1-1

CDR3aa: CASSDNGYTF
CDR3nt: TGTGCCAGCAGTGACAATGGCTACACCTTC
v_gene: TRBV2
d_gene: -
abundance: -
j_gene: TRBJ1-2

CDR3aa: CASSQGTSNEKLFF
CDR3nt: TGTGCCAGCAGCCAAGGGACATCTAATGAAAAACTGTTTTTT
v_gene: TRBV4-2
d_gene: -
abundance: -
j_gene: TRBJ1-4

CDR3aa: CAWVRTLSNQPQHF
CDR3nt: TGTGCCTGGGTGCGGACACTGAGCAATCAGCCCCAGCATTTT
v_gene: TRBV30
d_gene: -
abundance: -
j_gene: TRBJ1-5

CDR3aa: CASSPGTDYGYTF
CDR3nt: TGTGCCAGCTCACCCGGGACGGACTATGGCTACACCTTC
v_gene: TRBV18
d_gene: -
abundance: few
j_gene: TRBJ1-2

CDR3aa: CASSESPGQNIQYF
CDR3nt: TGTGCCAGCAGTGAATCCCCAGGGCAAAACATTCAGTACTTC
v_gene: TRBV6-1
d_gene: -
abundance: once
j_gene: TRBJ2-4

CDR3aa: CASTPISSYEQYF
CDR3nt: TGTGCCAGTACCCCCATAAGCTCCTACGAGCAGTACTTC
v_gene: TRBV2
d_gene: -
abundance: once
j_gene: TRBJ2-7

CDR3aa: CASSVGGPYPPYNEQFF
CDR3nt: TGTGCCAGCAGCGTAGGAGGACCCTACCCCCCCTACAATGAGCAGTTCTTC
v_gene: TRBV9
d_gene: -
abundance: -
j_gene: TRBJ2-1

CDR3aa: CASSALPANNYGYTF
CDR3nt: TGTGCCAGCAGTGCTCTCCCAGCCAACAACTATGGCTACACCTTC
v_gene: TRBV2
d_gene: -
abundance: -
j_gene: TRBJ1-2

CDR3aa: CSVWSGNHATGELFF
CDR3nt: TGCAGCGTATGGTCGGGGAACCACGCCACCGGGGAGCTGTTTTTT
v_gene: TRBV29-1
d_gene: -
abundance: -
j_gene: TRBJ2-2

CDR3aa: CASSLGGVGPTLGYTF
CDR3nt: TGTGCCAGCAGCTTAGGAGGCGTAGGCCCTACTTTGGGCTACACCTTC
v_gene: TRBV7-9
d_gene: -
abundance: -
j_gene: TRBJ1-2

CDR3aa: CASSSQGSIYGYTF
CDR3nt: TGTGCCAGCAGCTCCCAGGGGTCCATCTATGGCTACACCTTC
v_gene: TRBV7-9
d_gene: -
abundance: few
j_gene: TRBJ1-2

CDR3aa: CASSFVGAGANVLTF
CDR3nt: TGTGCCAGCAGCTTCGTAGGGGCCGGGGCCAACGTCCTGACTTTC
v_gene: TRBV7-8
d_gene: -
abundance: -
j_gene: TRBJ2-6

CDR3aa: CASRTGGTGGEKLFF
CDR3nt: TGTGCCAGCAGGACAGGGGGGACAGGGGGGGAAAAACTGTTTTTT
v_gene: TRBV6-1
d_gene: TRBD1
abundance: -
j_gene: TRBJ1-4

CDR3aa: CASSSPDRNAYEQYF
CDR3nt: TGCGCCAGCAGCTCGCCGGACAGGAACGCCTACGAGCAGTACTTC
v_gene: TRBV5-1
d_gene: TRBD1
abundance: -
j_gene: TRBJ2-7

CDR3aa: CASSLDTGSYEQYF
CDR3nt: TGTGCCAGCAGCTTAGATACAGGGTCCTACGAGCAGTACTTC
v_gene: TRBV7-2
d_gene: -
abundance: -
j_gene: TRBJ2-7

CDR3aa: CASGRDRATIGKTYEQYF
CDR3nt: TGTGCCAGCGGCCGGGACCGGGCGACGATTGGCAAAACCTACGAGCAGTACTTC
v_gene: TRBV6-4
d_gene: -
abundance: -
j_gene: TRBJ2-7

CDR3aa: CASSILPMGGEQYF
CDR3nt: TGTGCCAGCAGCATACTCCCGATGGGGGGCGAGCAGTACTTC
v_gene: TRBV9
d_gene: -
abundance: -
j_gene: TRBJ2-7

CDR3aa: CASSPNSNQPQHF
CDR3nt: TGTGCCAGCAGCCCAAACTCAAATCAGCCCCAGCATTTT
v_gene: TRBV11-2
d_gene: -
abundance: -
j_gene: TRBJ1-5